This T cell receptor (beta chain) was found in a study of T cell changes during pregnancy in multiple sclerosis. Sequencing was performed with immunoSEQ multiplex PCR; in TCRdb, only in-frame clones are kept and a portion is missing. The sample consists of around 72,000 clones, about 89% of them appearing once. Germline V lookup: CDR1 SGHAT, CDR2 FQNNGV. The CDR3 totals 16 residues. V gave up 2 bases and J gave up 3 bases; unmatched junction bases: 10. The sequence was collected from a female donor with multiple sclerosis, enrolled in a pregnancy study. The rearrangement joins TRBV11-2 to TRBJ2-7, with 7 bases that match TRBD2. Sequenced here: CD4+ T cells from peripheral blood mononuclear cells, sampled before pregnancy. The CDR3 reads CASSLFIRAGSYEQYF. The DNA of the CDR3 is TGTGCCAGCAGCTTATTCATCAGAGCGGGGAGCTACGAGCAGTACTTC.